This entry is about one T cell receptor beta chain. The antigen remains unidentified. This sample stems from a study of cytomegalovirus exposure and HLA in healthy donors. Study in general: From HLA-typed donors, an early data release held approximately 85 million unique TCRs. Study findings and constraints: On later analysis, the bulk of CMV-associated TCR beta chains appeared to be HLA-restricted.

In the PCR, 60 Vbeta and 13 Jbeta primers were used. The repertoire was sequenced with immunoSEQ multiplex PCR; TCRdb's copy has only in-frame clones and lacks some. The table gives under 150,000 clones; the top ten clones make up roughly 1.6% of it. The receptor's source is a woman aged 35 to 49 in good health and CMV-seronegative. Input material: PBMCs.

CDR3: CAISDSPPQVSNTIYF. CDR3 nucleotide sequence: TGTGCCATCAGTGACTCTCCTCCACAGGTTAGCAACACCATATATTTT. This chain uses TRBV10-3 with TRBJ1-3; a weak D match, TRBD1 (5 bases). Germline CDR1 reads ENHRY; CDR2 reads SYGVKD. This CDR3 has 16 amino acids. With 3 bases removed from V and 7 bases from J, the gap between germline ends came to 19 bases.